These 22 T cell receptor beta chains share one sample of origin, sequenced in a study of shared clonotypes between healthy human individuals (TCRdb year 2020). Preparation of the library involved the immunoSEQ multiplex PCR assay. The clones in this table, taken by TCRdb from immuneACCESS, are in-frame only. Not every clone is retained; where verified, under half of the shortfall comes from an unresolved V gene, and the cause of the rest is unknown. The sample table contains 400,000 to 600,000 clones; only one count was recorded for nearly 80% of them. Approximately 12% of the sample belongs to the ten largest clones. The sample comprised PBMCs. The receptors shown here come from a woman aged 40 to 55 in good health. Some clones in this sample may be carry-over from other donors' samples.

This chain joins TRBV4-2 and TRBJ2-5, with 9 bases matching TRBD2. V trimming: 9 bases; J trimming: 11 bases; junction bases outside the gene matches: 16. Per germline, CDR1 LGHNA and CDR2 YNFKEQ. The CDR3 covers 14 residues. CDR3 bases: TGTGCCAGAATAGCGGGAGACCCATCCAGAGTGCAGTACTTC. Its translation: CARIAGDPSRVQYF.

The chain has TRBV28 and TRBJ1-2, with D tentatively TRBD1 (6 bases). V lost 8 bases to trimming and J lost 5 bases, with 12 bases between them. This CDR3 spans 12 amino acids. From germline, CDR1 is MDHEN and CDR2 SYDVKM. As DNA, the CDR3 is TGTGCCAGCGCTCGAGGGGGTTATGGCTACACCTTC. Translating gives CASARGGYGYTF.

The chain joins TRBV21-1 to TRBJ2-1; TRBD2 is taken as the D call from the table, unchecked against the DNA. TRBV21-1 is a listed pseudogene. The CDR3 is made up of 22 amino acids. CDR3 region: CASSKAGERVALSGSGYNEQFF. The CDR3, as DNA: TGTGCCAGCAGCAAAGCTGGGGAAAGGGTTGCTTTGAGCGGGAGTGGGTACAATGAGCAGTTCTTC.

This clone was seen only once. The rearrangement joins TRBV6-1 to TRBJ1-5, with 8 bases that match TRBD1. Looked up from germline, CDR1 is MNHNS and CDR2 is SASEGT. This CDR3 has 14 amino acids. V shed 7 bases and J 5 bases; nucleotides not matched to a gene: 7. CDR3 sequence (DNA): TGTGCCAGCATCCGGACAGGGAGCGATCAGCCCCAGCATTTT. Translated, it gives CASIRTGSDQPQHF.

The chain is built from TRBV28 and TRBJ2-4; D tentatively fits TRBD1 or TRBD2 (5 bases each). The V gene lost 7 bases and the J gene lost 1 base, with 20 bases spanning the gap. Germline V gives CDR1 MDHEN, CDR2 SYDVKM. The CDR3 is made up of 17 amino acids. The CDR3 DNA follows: TGTGCCAGCAACGGGCCCCGGGGCCCACTGGCCAAAAACATTCAGTACTTC. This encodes CASNGPRGPLAKNIQYF.

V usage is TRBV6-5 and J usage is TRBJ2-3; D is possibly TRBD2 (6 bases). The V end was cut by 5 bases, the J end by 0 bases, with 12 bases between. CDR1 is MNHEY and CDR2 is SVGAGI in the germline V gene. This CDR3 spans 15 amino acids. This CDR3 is CASSRDGTSTDTQYF. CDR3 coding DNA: TGTGCCAGCAGTCGAGACGGGACTAGCACAGATACGCAGTATTTT.

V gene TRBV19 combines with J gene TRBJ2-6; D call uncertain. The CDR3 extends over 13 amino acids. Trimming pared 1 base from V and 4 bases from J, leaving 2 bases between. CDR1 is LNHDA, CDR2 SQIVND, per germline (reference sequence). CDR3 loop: CASSIGGANVLTF. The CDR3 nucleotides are TGTGCCAGTAGTATAGGCGGGGCCAACGTCCTGACTTTC.

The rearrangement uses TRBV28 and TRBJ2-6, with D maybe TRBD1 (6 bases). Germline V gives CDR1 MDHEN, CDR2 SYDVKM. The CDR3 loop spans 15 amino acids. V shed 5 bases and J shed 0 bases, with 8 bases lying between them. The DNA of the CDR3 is TGTGCCAGCAGTGGGGGCCGCTCTGGGGCCAACGTCCTGACTTTC. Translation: CASSGGRSGANVLTF. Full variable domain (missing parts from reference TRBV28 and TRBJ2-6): DVKVTQSSRYLVKRTGEKVFLECVQDMDHENMFWYRQDPGLGLRLIYFSYDVKMKEKGDIPEGYSVSREKKERFSLILESASTNQTSMYLCASSGGRSGANVLTFGAGSRLTVL.

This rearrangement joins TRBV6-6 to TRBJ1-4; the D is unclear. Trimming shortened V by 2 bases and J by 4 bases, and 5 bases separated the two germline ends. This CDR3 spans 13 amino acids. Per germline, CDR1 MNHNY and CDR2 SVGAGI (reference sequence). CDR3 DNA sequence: TGTGCCAGCAGTTACGACGGTAATGAAAAACTGTTTTTT. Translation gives CASSYDGNEKLFF.

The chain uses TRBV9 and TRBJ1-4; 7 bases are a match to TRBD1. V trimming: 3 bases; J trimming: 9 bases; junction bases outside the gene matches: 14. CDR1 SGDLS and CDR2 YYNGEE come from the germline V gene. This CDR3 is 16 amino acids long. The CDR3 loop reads CASSGTGSLFPQKLFF. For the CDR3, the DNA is TGTGCCAGCAGCGGGACAGGTTCGTTATTTCCTCAAAAACTGTTTTTT.

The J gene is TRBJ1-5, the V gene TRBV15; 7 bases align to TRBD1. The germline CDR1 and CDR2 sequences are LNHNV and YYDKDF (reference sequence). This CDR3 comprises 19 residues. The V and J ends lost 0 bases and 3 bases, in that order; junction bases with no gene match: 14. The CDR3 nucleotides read TGTGCCACCAGCAGAGATCGCAGGGGGGCTAGGCCTCTCAATCAGCCCCAGCATTTT. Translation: CATSRDRRGARPLNQPQHF.

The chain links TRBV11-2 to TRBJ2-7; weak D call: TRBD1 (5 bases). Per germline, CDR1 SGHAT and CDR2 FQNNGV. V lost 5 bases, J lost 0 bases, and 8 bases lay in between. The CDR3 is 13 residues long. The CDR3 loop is CASSGASSYEQYF. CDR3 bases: TGTGCCAGCAGCGGGGCCAGCTCCTACGAGCAGTACTTC.

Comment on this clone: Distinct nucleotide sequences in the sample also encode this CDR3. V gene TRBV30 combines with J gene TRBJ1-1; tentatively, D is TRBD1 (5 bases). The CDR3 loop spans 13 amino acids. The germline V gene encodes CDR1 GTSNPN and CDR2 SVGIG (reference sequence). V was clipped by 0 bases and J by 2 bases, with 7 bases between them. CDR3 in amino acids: CAWSVQANTEAFF. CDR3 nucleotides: TGTGCCTGGAGTGTACAGGCTAACACTGAAGCTTTCTTT.

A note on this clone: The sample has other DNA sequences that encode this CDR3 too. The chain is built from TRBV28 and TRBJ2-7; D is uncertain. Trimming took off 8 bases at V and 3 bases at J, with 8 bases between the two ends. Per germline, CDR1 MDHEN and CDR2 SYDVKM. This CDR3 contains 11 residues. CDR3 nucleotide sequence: TGTGCCAGCCGACTGAACTACGAGCAGTACTTC. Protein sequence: CASRLNYEQYF. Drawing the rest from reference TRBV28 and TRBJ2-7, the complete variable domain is DVKVTQSSRYLVKRTGEKVFLECVQDMDHENMFWYRQDPGLGLRLIYFSYDVKMKEKGDIPEGYSVSREKKERFSLILESASTNQTSMYLCASRLNYEQYFGPGTRLTVT.

Written as DNA, the CDR3 is TGCGCCAGCAGCTTGGTTATGGGGACTGAAGCTTTCTTT. Encoded protein: CASSLVMGTEAFF. V and J are TRBV5-1 and TRBJ1-1, with D unresolved. CDR3 size: 13 residues. The germline V gene has CDR1 SGHRS and CDR2 YFSETQ. Trimming removed 0 bases from V and 5 bases from J, with 8 bases in between.

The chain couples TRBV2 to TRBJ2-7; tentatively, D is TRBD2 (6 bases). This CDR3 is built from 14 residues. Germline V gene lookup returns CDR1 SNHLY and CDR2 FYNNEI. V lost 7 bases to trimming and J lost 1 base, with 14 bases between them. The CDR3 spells CASTPGVPSYEQYF. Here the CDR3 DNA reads TGTGCCAGCACGCCGGGAGTACCTTCCTACGAGCAGTACTTC.

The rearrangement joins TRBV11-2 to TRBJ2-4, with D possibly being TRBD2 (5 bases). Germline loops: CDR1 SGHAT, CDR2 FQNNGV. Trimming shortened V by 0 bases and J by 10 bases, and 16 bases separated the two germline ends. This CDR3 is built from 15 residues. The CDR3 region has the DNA TGTGCCAGCAGCTTAGAAACTAGATTGAGTAAGATTCAGTACTTC. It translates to CASSLETRLSKIQYF.

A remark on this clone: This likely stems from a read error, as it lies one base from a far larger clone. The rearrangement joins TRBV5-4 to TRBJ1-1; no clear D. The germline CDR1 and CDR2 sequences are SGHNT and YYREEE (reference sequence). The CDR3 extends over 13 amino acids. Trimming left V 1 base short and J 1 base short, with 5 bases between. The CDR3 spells CASSLWGNTEAFF. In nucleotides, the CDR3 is TGTGCCAGCAGCTTGTGGGGGAACACTGAAGCTTTCTTT.

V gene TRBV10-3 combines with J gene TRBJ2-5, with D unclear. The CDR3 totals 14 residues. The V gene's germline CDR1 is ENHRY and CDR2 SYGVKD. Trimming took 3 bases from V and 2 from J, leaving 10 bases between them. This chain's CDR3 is CAISDPVLQETQYF. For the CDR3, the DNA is TGTGCCATCAGTGATCCAGTATTACAAGAGACCCAGTACTTC.

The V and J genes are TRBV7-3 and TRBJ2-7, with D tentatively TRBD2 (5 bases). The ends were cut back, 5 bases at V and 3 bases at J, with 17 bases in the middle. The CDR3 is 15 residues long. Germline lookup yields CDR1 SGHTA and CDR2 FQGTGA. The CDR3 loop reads CASSPTASSYYEQYF. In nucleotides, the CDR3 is TGTGCCAGCAGCCCTACGGCTAGCTCGTACTACGAGCAGTACTTC.

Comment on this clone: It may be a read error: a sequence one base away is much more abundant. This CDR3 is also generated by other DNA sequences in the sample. The CDR3 loop is CASSPPGRVRELFF. CDR3 nucleotide sequence: TGTGCCAGCAGCCCCCCTGGGAGAGTGCGGGAGCTGTTTTTT. J is TRBJ2-2 and V is TRBV5-6; maybe TRBD2 (5 bases). CDR3 length equals 14 residues. Germline lookup yields CDR1 SGHDT and CDR2 YYEEEE. V was cut by 4 bases and J by 9 bases, with 16 bases left in between.

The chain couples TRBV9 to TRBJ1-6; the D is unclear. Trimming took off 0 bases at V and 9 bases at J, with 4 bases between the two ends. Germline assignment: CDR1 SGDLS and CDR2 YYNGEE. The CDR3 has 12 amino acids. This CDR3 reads CASSVDGSPLHF. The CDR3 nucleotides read TGTGCCAGCAGCGTAGATGGTTCACCCCTCCACTTT. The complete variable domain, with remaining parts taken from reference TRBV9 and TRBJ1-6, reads DSGVTQTPKHLITATGQRVTLRCSPRSGDLSVYWYQQSLDQGLQFLIQYYNGEERAKGNILERFSAQQFPDLHSELNLSSLELGDSALYFCASSVDGSPLHFGNGTRLTVT.